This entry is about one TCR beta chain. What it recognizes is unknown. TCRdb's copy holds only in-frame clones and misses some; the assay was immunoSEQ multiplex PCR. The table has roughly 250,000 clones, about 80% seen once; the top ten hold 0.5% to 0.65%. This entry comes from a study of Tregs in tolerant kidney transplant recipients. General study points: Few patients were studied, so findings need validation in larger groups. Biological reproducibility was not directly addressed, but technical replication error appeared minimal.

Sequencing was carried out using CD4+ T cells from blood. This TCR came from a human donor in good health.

CDR3 protein: CASSARQGNGSPLHF. The CDR3 DNA is TGTGCCAGCAGCGCCCGACAGGGCAACGGGTCACCCCTCCACTTT. The chain has TRBV9 and TRBJ1-6; TRBD1 aligns across 7 bases. Germline V gene data show CDR1 as SGDLS and CDR2 as YYNGEE. The CDR3 covers 15 residues. Losses at the gene ends were 3 bases for V and 10 bases for J; bases not matched to a gene: 10.